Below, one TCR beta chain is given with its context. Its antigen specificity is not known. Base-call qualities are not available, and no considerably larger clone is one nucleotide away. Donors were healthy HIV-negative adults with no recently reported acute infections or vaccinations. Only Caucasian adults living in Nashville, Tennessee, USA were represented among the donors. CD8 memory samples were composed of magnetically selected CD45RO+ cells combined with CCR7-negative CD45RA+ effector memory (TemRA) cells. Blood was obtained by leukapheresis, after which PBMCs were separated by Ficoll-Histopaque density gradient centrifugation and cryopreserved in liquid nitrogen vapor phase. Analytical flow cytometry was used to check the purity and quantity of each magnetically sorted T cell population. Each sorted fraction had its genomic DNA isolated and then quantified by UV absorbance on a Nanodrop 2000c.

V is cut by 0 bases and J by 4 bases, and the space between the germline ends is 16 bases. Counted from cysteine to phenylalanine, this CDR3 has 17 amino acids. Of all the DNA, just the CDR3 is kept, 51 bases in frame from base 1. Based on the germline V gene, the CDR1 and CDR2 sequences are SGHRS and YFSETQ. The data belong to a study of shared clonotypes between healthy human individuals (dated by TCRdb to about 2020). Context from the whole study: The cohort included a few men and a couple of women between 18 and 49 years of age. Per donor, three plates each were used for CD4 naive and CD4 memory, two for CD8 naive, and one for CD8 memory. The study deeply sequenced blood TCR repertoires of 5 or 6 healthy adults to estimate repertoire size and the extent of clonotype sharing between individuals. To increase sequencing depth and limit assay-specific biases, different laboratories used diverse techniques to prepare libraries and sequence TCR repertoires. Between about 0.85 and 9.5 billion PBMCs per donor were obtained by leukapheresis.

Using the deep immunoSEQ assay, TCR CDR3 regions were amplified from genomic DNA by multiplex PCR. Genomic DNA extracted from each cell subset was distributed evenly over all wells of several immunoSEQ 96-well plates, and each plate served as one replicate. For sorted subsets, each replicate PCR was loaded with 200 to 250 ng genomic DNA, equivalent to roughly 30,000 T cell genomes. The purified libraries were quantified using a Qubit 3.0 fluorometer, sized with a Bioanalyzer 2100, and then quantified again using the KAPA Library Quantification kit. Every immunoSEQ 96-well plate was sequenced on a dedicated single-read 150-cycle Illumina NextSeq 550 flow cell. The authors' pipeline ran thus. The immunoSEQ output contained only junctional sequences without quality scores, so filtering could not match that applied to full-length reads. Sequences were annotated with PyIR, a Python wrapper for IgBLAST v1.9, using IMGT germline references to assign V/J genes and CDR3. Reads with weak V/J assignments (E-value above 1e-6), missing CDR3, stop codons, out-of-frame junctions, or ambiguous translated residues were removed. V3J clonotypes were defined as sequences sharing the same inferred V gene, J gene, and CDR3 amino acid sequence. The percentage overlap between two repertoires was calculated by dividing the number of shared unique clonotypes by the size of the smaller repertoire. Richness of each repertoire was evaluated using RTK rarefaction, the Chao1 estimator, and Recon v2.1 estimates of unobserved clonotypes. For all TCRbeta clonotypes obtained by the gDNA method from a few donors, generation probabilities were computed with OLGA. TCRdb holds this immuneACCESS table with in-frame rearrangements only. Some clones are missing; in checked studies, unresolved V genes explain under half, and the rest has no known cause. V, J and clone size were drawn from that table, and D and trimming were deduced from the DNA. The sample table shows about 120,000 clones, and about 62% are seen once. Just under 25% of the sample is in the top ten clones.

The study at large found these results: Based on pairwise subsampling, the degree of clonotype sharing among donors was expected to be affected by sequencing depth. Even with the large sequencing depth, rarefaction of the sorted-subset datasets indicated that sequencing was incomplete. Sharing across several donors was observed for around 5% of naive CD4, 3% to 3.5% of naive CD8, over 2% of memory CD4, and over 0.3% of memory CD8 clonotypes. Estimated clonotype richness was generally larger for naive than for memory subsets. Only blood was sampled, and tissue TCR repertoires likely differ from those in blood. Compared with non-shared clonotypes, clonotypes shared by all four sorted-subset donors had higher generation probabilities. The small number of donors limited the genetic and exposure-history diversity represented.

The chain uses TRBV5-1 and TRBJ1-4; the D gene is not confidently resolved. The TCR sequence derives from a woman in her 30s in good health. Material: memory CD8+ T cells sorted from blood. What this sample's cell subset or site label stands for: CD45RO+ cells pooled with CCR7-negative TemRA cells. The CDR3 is CASSLGTFQDHNEKLFF. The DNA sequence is TGCGCCAGCAGCTTGGGGACCTTCCAGGACCATAATGAAAAACTGTTTTTT.